The 3 T cell receptor beta chains in this list originate from one sample, sequenced in a study of blood T cell repertoires in COVID-19. Using immunoSEQ multiplex PCR, the repertoire was profiled, and TCRdb retains in-frame clones only, with some absent. This sample has a few hundred thousand clones; around 82% occur once, and the top ten carry 3.4%. The sequencing input was PBMCs or T cells enriched from blood (not recorded which). The source of these receptors is a man between 45 and 60 years old who had recovered from COVID-19.

The J gene is TRBJ1-5, the V gene TRBV2, with 8 bases fitting TRBD1. CDR1 SNHLY and CDR2 FYNNEI come from the germline V gene. The junction had 6 bases not matched to a gene; V was cut back by 4 bases and J by 4 bases. This CDR3 is built from 15 residues. This CDR3 is CASSVTTGENQPQHF. In DNA form, the CDR3 reads TGTGCCAGCAGTGTCACGACAGGGGAAAATCAGCCCCAGCATTTT.

The chain couples TRBV25-1 to TRBJ1-3; D may be TRBD1 (5 bases). Germline values: CDR1 MGHDK, CDR2 SYGVNS. The V gene lost 2 bases and the J gene lost 6 bases, with 17 bases spanning the gap. This CDR3 is 16 amino acids long. The CDR3 reads CASSEGPHPGVNTIYF. CDR3 sequence (DNA): TGTGCCAGCAGTGAAGGACCCCACCCGGGGGTAAACACCATATATTTT.

This clone was detected once. The CDR3 reads CASSFRGGAATQYF. In DNA form, the CDR3 reads TGTGCCAGCAGCTTTCGCGGGGGGGCCGCTACGCAGTATTTT. This rearrangement joins TRBV7-2 to TRBJ2-3, with 9 bases that match TRBD2. CDR3 size: 14 residues. V shed 3 bases, J shed 8 bases, and the junction held 6 bases outside the gene matches. Germline-derived CDR1 and CDR2 are SGHTA and FQGNSA.